The T cell receptor (beta chain) described here comes from a study of T-cell memory formation after mild COVID-19. Study in general: Clusters were largely donor specific.

This clonotype was recorded a few times. Its antigen is unknown. A 5'RACE reaction primed in the constant segment made cDNA libraries of TCR alpha and TCR beta, and these carried sample barcodes and UMIs. In TCRdb, the 5' RACE reads were re-called with MiXCR into one record per CDR3 protein. The sample holds 300,000 to 400,000 distinct CDR3 sequences, more than 15% seen once. This CDR3 is built from 11 residues. Per the germline V gene, CDR1 is DFQATT and CDR2 is SNEGSKA (reference sequence). V was trimmed by 5 bases and J by 4 bases, leaving 6 bases between them. Findings and limits, study-wide: The pre-infection memory compartment contained some responding clones, suggesting cross-reactive memory joined. Second-wave clones peaking on day 37 lacked confirmed SARS-CoV-2 specificity.

This rearrangement joins TRBV20-1 to TRBJ1-3; D is unresolved. Source material: PBMCs or a T cell subset sorted from them (not recorded which). The sequence came from a young man who had mild COVID-19 (a few samples of this study predate the infection). Cell type and time point are not known. CDR3 amino acids: CSAFVGNTIYF. In nucleotides, the CDR3 is TGCAGTGCTTTCGTGGGAAACACCATATATTTT.